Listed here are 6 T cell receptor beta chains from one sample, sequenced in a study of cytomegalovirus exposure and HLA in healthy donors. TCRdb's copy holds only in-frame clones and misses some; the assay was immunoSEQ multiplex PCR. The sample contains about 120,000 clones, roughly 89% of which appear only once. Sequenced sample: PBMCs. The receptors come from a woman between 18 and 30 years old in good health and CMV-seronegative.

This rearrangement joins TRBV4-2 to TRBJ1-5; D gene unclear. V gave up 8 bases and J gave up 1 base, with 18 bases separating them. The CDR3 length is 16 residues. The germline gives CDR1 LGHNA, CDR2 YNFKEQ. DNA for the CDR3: TGTGCCAGCCGCACCGCTGCGGCCCTAAGCAATCAGCCCCAGCATTTT. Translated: CASRTAAALSNQPQHF.

The CDR3: CASRPATSGVYEQYF. The CDR3, as DNA: TGTGCCAGCAGGCCGGCGACTAGCGGGGTCTACGAGCAGTACTTC. This chain uses TRBV7-2 with TRBJ2-7; 11 bases map to TRBD2. Per germline, CDR1 SGHTA and CDR2 FQGNSA. The CDR3 is made up of 15 amino acids. V dropped 6 bases and J dropped 3; count of bases not matched to a gene: 7.

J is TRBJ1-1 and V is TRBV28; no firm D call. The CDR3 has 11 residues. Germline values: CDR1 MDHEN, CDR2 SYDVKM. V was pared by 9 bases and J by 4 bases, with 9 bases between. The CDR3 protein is CASGGTTEAFF. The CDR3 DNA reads TGTGCCAGTGGAGGTACCACTGAAGCTTTCTTT.

This CDR3 reads CASSSQTSGNYEQYF. CDR3 DNA sequence: TGTGCCAGCAGTTCTCAGACTAGCGGGAACTACGAGCAGTACTTC. J is TRBJ2-7 and V is TRBV28; 11 bases align to TRBD2. After removal of 4 bases from V and 3 bases from J, the junction contained 5 bases not matched to a gene. The germline CDR1 and CDR2 sequences are MDHEN and SYDVKM. The length of the CDR3 is 15 residues.

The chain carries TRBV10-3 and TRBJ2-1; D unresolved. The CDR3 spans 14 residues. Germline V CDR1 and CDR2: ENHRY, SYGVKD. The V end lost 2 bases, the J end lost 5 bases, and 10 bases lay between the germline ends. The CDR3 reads CAISEPYYDNEQFF. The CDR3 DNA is TGTGCCATCAGTGAGCCTTACTACGACAATGAGCAGTTCTTC.

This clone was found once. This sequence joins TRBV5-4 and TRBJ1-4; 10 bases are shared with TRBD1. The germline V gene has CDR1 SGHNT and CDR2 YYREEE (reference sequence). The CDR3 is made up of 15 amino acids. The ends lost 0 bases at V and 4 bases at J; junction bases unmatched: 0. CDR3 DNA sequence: TGTGCCAGCAGCTTGGGGACAGGGGGTAATGAAAAACTGTTTTTT. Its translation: CASSLGTGGNEKLFF.